In its sample, the clone carrying this T cell receptor beta chain was seen a few times. At one end, the junction sequence differs from germline, possibly due to a read error. The sample comes from a study of regulatory T cells in long-lasting Graves disease. Time point noted: newly diagnosed GD, antithyroid drugs for less than 3 months. PBMCs provided the RNA from which the TCR library was made. CDR1 and CDR2 from the germline V gene are PRHDT and FYEKMQ (reference sequence). The CDR3 is 15 residues long. Researchers made TCR beta libraries by using iRepertoire HTBI primers and running Arm-PCR on CDR3 regions. TCRdb reprocessed the multiplex PCR reads with MiXCR, giving one entry per CDR3 protein. Of about 430,000 distinct CDR3 sequences listed, approximately 16% are singletons. Another study also made use of these data, one on T cells in Graves' hyperthyroidism and ophthalmopathy.

Material: peripheral blood mononuclear cells (PBMCs), obtained at new diagnosis, from a patient treated with antithyroid drugs. This TCR was recovered from a woman aged 35 to 49 with Graves disease. The V call is TRBV13, the J call TRBJ2-3; no clear D gene. CDR3 protein: CASSQDQLTSNTQYF. CDR3 in DNA: TGCGCCAGCAGCCAAGATCAGCTAACGTCAAATACGCAGTATTTT.